The clone carrying this TCR beta chain was recorded only once. Antigen unknown. Building the TCR beta libraries relied on iRepertoire HTBI primers, and CDR3 regions underwent Arm-PCR. TCRdb re-called the multiplex PCR reads with MiXCR, one entry per CDR3 protein. The table has around 250,000 distinct CDR3 sequences, approximately 18% seen once; the top ten hold roughly 15%. The V and J ends lost 6 bases and 3 bases respectively, with 15 bases between them. The CDR3 is made up of 14 amino acids. Germline-derived CDR1 and CDR2 are SGHTA and FQGNSA. This entry comes from a study of regulatory T cells in long-lasting Graves disease. Study-wide findings and caveats: Thyroid tissue went unstudied; only peripheral blood was examined.

Time point of the sample: newly diagnosed GD, antithyroid drugs for less than 3 months. After RNA was extracted from PBMCs, the TCR library was made from it. The data were also submitted as part of a second study, on T cells in Graves' hyperthyroidism and ophthalmopathy. That work contributes: It was uncontrolled infection, other autoimmune disease, pregnancy or lactation that excluded patients. HTBI primers were the set used in a first-round RT-PCR of the TCR CDR3. Blood also showed most of the thyroid clonotypes that were expanded above 0.001.

The chain has TRBV7-2 and TRBJ2-7, with a possible D match to TRBD1 (6 bases). The receptor was isolated from a woman aged 25 to 39 with Graves disease. The source material was peripheral blood mononuclear cells (PBMCs), sampled at new diagnosis, from a patient treated with antithyroid drugs. This CDR3 is CASSADGTYYEQYF. In DNA, the CDR3 is TGTGCCAGCAGTGCGGACGGGACATACTACGAGCAGTACTTC.